This TCR beta chain came from a study of regulatory T cells. The study's findings and limits: In CD3G-deficient patients, conventional CD4+ T cells were enriched for hydrophobic CDR3 residues at positions 6 and 7.

The PCR used 52 TRBV and 13 TRBJ primers. The method was immunoSEQ multiplex PCR; TCRdb's version includes in-frame clones alone and lacks a portion of them. The sample yields around 29,000 clones, approximately 93% seen once. Sorting split CD4+ cells into CD25-high CD127-low Tregs and CD25-low CD127-high conventional T cells. For this clone: The antigen is unknown.

The source of this sequence is a child under 10 years old with CD3G deficiency. The sample taken for sequencing was conventional CD4+ T cells sorted from blood.

The CDR3 region has the DNA TGTGCCAGCAGTTTACCTGCGGGAGCGGGTACGCAGTATTTT. It codes for CASSLPAGAGTQYF. The V call is TRBV28, the J call TRBJ2-3; TRBD2 aligns across 7 bases. With 2 bases clipped from V and 8 bases from J, the junction kept 7 bases outside the gene matches. The CDR3 extends over 14 amino acids. In germline, CDR1 is MDHEN, CDR2 SYDVKM. Combining the CDR3 with reference TRBV28 and TRBJ2-3 gives the whole variable domain DVKVTQSSRYLVKRTGEKVFLECVQDMDHENMFWYRQDPGLGLRLIYFSYDVKMKEKGDIPEGYSVSREKKERFSLILESASTNQTSMYLCASSLPAGAGTQYFGPGTRLTVL.